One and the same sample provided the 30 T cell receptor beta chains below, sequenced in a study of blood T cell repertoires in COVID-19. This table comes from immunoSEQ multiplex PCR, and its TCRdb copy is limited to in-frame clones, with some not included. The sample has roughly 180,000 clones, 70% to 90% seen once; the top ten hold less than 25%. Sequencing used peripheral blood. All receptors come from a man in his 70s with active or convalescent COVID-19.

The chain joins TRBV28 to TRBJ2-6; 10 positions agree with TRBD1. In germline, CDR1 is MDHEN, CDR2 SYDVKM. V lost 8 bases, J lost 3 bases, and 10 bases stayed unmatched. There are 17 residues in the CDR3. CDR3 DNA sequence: TGTGCCAGCGGCTCCCGCGACAGGGGGCTTGGGGCCAACGTCCTGACTTTC. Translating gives CASGSRDRGLGANVLTF.

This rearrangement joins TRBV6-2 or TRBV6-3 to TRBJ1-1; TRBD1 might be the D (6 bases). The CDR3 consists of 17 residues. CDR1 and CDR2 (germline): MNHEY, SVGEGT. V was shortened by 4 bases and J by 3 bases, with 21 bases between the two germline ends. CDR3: CASSLWPNREGDTEAFF. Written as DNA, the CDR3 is TGTGCCAGCAGTTTGTGGCCCAACAGGGAAGGCGACACTGAAGCTTTCTTT.

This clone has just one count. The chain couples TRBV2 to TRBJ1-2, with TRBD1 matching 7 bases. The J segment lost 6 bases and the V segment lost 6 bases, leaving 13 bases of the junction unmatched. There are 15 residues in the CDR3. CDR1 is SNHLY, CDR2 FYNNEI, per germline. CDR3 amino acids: CASRDPIRQGNGYTF. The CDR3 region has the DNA TGTGCCAGCAGAGACCCTATCAGACAGGGTAATGGCTACACCTTC.

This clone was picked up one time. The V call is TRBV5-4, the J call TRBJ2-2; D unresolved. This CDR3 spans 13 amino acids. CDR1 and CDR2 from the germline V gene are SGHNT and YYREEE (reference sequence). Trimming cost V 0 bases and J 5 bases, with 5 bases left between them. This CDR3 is CASSLVVTGELFF. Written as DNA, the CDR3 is TGTGCCAGCAGCTTGGTAGTAACCGGGGAGCTGTTTTTT.

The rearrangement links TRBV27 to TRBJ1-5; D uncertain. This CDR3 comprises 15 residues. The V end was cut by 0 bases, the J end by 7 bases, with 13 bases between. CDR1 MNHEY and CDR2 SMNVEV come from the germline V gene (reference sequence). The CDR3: CASSLSRELAQPQHF. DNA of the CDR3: TGTGCCAGCAGTTTATCTAGGGAGCTCGCGCAGCCCCAGCATTTT.

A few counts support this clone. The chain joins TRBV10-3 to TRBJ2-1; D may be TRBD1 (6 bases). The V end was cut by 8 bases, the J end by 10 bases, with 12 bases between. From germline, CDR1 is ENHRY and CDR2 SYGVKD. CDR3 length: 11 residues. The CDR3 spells CAIGRGWEQFF. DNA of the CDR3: TGTGCCATCGGCAGGGGTTGGGAGCAGTTCTTC.

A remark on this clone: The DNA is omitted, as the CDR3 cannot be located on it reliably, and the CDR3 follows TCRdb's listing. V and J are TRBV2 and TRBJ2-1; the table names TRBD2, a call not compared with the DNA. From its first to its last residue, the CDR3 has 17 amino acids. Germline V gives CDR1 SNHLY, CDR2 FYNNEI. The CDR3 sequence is CASSEVWASGTGVPPFF.

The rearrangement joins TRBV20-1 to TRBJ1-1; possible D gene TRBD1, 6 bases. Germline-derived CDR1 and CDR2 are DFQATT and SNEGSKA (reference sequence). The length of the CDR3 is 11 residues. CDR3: CSPRQGSRAFF. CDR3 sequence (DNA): TGCAGCCCACGGCAGGGGTCGAGAGCTTTCTTT.

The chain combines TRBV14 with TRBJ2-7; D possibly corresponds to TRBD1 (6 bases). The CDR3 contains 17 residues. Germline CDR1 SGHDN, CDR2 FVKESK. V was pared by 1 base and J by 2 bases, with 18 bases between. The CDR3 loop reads CASSQGDIRTDTYEQYF. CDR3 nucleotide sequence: TGTGCCAGCAGCCAAGGGGACATACGGACGGATACCTACGAGCAGTACTTC. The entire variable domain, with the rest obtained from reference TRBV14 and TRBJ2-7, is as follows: EAGVTQFPSHSVIEKGQTVTLRCDPISGHDNLYWYRRVMGKEIKFLLHFVKESKQDESGMPNNRFLAERTGGTYSTLKVQPAELEDSGVYFCASSQGDIRTDTYEQYFGPGTRLTVT.

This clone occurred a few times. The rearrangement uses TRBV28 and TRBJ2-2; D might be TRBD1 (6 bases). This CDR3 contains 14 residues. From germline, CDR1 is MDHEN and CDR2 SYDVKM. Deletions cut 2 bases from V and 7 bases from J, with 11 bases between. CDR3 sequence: CASSLIRGIGELFF. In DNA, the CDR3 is TGTGCCAGCAGTTTAATCAGGGGAATCGGGGAGCTGTTTTTT.

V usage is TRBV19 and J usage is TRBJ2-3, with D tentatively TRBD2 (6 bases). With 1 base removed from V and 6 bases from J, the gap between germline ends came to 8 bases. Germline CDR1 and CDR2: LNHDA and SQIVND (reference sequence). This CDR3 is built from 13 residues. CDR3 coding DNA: TGTGCCAGTAGTATAGGACGGGAGGATACGCAGTATTTT. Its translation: CASSIGREDTQYF.

The CDR3 DNA follows: TGTGCCAGCAGCTTACGGGCCGGGACAGGGGGGACCGGGGAGCTGTTTTTT. Its protein is CASSLRAGTGGTGELFF. The chain recombines TRBV7-2 with TRBJ2-2, with 11 bases matching TRBD1. This CDR3 contains 17 residues. CDR1 and CDR2 (germline): SGHTA, FQGNSA. With 2 bases clipped from V and 5 bases from J, the junction kept 7 bases outside the gene matches.

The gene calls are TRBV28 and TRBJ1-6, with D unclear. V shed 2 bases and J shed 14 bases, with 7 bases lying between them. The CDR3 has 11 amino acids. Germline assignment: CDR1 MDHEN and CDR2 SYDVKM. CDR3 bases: TGTGCCAGCAGTTTAGGGAGGTCCCTCCACTTT. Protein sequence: CASSLGRSLHF.

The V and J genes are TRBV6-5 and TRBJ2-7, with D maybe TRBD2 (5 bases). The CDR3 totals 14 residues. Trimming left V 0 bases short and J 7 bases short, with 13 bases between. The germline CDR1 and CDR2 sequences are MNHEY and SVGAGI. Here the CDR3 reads CASSYSWRPREQYF. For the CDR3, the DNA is TGTGCCAGCAGTTACTCGTGGAGGCCTCGGGAGCAGTACTTC.

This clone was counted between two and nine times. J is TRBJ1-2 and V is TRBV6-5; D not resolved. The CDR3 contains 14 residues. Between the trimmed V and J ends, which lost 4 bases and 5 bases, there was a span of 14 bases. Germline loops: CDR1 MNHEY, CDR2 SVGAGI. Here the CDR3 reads CASSSLSGWYGYTF. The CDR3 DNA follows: TGTGCCAGCAGTTCCCTCTCGGGTTGGTATGGCTACACCTTC.

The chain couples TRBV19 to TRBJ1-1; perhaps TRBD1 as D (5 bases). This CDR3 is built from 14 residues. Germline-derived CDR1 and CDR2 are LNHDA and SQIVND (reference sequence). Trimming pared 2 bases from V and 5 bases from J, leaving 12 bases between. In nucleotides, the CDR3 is TGTGCCAGTAGTATAAAAGGCCCAGGGACTGAAGCTTTCTTT. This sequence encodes CASSIKGPGTEAFF.

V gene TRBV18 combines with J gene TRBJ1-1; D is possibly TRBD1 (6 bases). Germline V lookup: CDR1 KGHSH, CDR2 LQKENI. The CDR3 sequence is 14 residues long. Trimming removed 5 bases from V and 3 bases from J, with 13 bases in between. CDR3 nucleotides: TGTGCCAGCTCATCCTCGACAGGATACACTGAAGCTTTCTTT. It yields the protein CASSSSTGYTEAFF.

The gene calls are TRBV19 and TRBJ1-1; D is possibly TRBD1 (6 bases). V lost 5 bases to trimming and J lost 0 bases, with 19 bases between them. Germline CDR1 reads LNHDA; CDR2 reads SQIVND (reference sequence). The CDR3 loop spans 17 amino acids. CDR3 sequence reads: CASSSPRGAFMNTEAFF. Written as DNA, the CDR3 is TGTGCCAGTAGTTCCCCTCGGGGGGCGTTCATGAACACTGAAGCTTTCTTT.

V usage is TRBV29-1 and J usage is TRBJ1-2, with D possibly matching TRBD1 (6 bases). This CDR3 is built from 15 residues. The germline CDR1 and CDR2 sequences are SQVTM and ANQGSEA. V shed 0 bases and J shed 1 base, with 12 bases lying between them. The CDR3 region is CSVEEGGRGNYGYTF. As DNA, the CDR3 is TGCAGCGTTGAAGAAGGGGGTAGGGGTAACTATGGCTACACCTTC.

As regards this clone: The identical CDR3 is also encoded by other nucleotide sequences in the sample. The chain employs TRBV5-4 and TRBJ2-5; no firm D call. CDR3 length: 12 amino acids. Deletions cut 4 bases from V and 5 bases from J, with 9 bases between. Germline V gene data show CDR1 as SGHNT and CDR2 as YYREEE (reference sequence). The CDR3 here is CASSPHGETQYF. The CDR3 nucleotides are TGTGCCAGCAGCCCGCACGGGGAGACCCAGTACTTC.

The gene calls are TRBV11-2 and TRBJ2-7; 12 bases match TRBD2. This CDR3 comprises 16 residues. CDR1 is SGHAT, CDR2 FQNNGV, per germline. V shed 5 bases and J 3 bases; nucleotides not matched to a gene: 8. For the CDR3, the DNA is TGTGCCAGCAGCCCTGCTAGCGGGGGGGAGGGCTACGAGCAGTACTTC. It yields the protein CASSPASGGEGYEQYF.

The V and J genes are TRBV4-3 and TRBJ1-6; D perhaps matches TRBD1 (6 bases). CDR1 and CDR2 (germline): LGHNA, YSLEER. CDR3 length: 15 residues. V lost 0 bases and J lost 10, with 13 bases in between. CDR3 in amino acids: CASSQEGRGGSPLHF. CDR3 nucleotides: TGCGCCAGCAGCCAAGAGGGCAGGGGTGGATCACCCCTCCACTTT.

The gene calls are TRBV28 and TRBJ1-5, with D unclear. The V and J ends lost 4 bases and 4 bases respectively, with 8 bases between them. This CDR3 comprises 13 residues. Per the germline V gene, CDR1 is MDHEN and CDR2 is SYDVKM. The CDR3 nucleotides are TGTGCCAGCAGTTCTTTTTCTAATCAGCCCCAGCATTTT. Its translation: CASSSFSNQPQHF.

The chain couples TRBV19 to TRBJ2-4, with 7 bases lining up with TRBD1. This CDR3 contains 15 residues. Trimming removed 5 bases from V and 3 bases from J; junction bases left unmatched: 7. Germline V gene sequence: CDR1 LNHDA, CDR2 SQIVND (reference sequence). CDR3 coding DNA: TGTGCCAGTAGTCACGAGGGGGCAGGCAAAAACATTCAGTACTTC. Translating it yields CASSHEGAGKNIQYF. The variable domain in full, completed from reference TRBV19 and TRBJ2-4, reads DGGITQSPKYLFRKEGQNVTLSCEQNLNHDAMYWYRQDPGQGLRLIYYSQIVNDFQKGDIAEGYSVSREKKESFPLTVTSAQKNPTAFYLCASSHEGAGKNIQYFGAGTRLSVL.

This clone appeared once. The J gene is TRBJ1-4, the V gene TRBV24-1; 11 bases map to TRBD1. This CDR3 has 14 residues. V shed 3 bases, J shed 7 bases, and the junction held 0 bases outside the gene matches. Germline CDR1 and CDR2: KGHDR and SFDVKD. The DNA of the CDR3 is TGTGCCACCAGTGATGGACAGGGGGCTGAAAAACTGTTTTTT. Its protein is CATSDGQGAEKLFF.

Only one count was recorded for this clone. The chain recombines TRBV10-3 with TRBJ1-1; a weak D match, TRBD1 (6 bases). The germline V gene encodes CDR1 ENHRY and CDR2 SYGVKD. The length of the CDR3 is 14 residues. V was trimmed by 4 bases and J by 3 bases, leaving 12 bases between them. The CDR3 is CAISVSGVDTEAFF. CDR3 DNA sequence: TGTGCCATCAGTGTTTCAGGGGTAGACACTGAAGCTTTCTTT.

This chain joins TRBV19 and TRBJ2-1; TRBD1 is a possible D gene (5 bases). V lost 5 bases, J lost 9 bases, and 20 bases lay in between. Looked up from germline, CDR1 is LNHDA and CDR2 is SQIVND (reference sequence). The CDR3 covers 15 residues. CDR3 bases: TGTGCCAGTAGTCCTCGGGTAGGGGTTTTCGGTGAGCAGTTCTTC. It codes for CASSPRVGVFGEQFF.

The CDR3 spells CAWSVGTGNYGYTF. The DNA for the CDR3 is TGTGCCTGGAGTGTCGGGACAGGCAACTATGGCTACACCTTC. The chain employs TRBV30 and TRBJ1-2, with 8 positions matching TRBD1. V lost 0 bases to trimming and J lost 2 bases; unmatched junction nucleotides: 2. From germline, CDR1 is GTSNPN and CDR2 SVGIG (reference sequence). The CDR3 is made up of 14 amino acids.

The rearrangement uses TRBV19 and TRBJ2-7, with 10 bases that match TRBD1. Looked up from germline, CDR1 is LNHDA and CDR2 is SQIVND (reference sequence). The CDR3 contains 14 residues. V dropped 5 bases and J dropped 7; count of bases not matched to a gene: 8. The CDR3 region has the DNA TGTGCCAGTAGTGCGGGACAGGGGTACCTGGAGCAGTACTTC. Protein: CASSAGQGYLEQYF.

CDR3 in DNA: TGTGCCAGCGCGAGACAGGGGGGGAACACTGAAGCTTTCTTT. It translates to CASARQGGNTEAFF. The rearrangement uses TRBV5-8 and TRBJ1-1, with 9 bases that match TRBD1. The germline CDR1 and CDR2 sequences are SGHTS and YDEGEE. V trimming: 7 bases; J trimming: 1 base; junction bases outside the gene matches: 5. The CDR3 totals 14 residues.